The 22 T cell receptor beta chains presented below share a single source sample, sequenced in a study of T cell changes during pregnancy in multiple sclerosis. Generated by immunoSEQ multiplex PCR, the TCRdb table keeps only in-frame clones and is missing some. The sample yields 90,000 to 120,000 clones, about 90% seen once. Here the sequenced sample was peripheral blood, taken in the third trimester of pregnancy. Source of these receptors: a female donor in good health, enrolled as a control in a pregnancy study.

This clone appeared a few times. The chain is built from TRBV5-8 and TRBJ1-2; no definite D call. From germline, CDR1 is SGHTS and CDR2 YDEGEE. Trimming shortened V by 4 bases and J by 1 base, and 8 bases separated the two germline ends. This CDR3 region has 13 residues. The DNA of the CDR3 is TGTGCCAGCAGCCCCGGGATTAACTATGGCTACACCTTC. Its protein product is CASSPGINYGYTF.

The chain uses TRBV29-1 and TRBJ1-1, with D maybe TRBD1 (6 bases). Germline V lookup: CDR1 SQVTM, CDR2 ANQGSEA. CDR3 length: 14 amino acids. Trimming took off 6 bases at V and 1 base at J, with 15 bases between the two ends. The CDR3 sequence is CSVQSGQSNTEAFF. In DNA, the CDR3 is TGCAGCGTGCAAAGCGGACAGTCGAACACTGAAGCTTTCTTT.

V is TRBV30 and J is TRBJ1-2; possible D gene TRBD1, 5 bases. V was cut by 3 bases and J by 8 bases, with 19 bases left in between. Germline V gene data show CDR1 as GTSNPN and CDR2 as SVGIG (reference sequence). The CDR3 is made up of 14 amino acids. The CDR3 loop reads CAWSPGGEFGGYTF. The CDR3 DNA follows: TGTGCCTGGAGCCCAGGAGGGGAATTTGGAGGCTACACCTTC. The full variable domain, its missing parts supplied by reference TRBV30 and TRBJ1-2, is SQTIHQWPATLVQPVGSPLSLECTVEGTSNPNLYWYRQAAGRGLQLLFYSVGIGQISSEVPQNLSASRPQDRQFILSSKKLLLSDSGFYLCAWSPGGEFGGYTFGSGTRLTVV.

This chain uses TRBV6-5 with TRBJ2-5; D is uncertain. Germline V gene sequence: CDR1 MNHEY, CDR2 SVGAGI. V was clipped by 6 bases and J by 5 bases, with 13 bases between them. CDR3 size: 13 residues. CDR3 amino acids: CASSPTFEETQYF. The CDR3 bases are TGTGCCAGCAGCCCTACCTTTGAGGAGACCCAGTACTTC.

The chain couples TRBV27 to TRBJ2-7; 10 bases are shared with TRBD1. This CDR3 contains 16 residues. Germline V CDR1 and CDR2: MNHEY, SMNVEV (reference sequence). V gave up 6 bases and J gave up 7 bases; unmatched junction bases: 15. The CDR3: CASSHPTGTGVGEQYF. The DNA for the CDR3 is TGTGCCAGCAGCCACCCGACCGGGACAGGGGTGGGGGAGCAGTACTTC.

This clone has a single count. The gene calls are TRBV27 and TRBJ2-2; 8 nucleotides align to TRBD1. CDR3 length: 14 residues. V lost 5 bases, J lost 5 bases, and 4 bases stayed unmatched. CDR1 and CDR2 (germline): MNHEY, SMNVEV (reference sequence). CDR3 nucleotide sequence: TGTGCCAGCAGTGGTACAGGGGGAACCGGGGAGCTGTTTTTT. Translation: CASSGTGGTGELFF.

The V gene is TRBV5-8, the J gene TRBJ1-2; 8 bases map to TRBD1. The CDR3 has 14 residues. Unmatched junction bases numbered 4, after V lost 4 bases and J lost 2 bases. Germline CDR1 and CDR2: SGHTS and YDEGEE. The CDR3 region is CASSVQGANYGYTF. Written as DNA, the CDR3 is TGTGCCAGCAGCGTTCAGGGGGCAAACTATGGCTACACCTTC.

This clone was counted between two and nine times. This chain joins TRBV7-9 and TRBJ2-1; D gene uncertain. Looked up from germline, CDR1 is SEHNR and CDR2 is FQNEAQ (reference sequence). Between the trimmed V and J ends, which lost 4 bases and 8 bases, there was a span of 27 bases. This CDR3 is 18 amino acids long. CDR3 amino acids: CASSSSPPRADPVHEQFF. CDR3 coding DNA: TGTGCCAGCAGCTCTTCTCCTCCTCGTGCAGATCCCGTCCATGAGCAGTTCTTC.

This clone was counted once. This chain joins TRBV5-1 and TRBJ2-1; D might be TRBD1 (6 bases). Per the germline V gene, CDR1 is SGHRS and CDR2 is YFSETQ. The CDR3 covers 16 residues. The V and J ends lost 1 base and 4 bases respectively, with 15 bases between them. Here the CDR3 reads CASSLPGTYAYNEQFF. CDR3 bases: TGCGCCAGCAGCTTGCCGGGGACATACGCTTACAATGAGCAGTTCTTC. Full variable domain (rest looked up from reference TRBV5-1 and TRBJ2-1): KAGVTQTPRYLIKTRGQQVTLSCSPISGHRSVSWYQQTPGQGLQFLFEYFSETQRNKGNFPGRFSGRQFSNSRSEMNVSTLELGDSALYLCASSLPGTYAYNEQFFGPGTRLTVL.

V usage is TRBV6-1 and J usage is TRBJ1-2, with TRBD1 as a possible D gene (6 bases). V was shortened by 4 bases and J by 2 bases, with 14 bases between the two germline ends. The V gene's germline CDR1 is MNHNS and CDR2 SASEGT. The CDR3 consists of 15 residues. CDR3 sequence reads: CASSGEHQGNYGYTF. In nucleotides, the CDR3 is TGTGCCAGCAGTGGGGAACACCAGGGGAACTATGGCTACACCTTC.

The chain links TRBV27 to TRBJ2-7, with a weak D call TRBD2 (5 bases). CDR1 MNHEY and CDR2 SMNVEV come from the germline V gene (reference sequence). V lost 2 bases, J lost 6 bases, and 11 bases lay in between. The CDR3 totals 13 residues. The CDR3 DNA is TGTGCCAGCAGTTTAGACTACTCATCCGAGCAGTACTTC. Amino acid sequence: CASSLDYSSEQYF.

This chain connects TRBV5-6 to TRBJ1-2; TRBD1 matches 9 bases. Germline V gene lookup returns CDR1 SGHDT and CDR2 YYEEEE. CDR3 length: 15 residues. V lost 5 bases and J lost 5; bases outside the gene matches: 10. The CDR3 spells CASRSGTGFMYGYTF. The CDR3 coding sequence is TGTGCCAGCAGGTCAGGGACAGGGTTTATGTATGGCTACACCTTC.

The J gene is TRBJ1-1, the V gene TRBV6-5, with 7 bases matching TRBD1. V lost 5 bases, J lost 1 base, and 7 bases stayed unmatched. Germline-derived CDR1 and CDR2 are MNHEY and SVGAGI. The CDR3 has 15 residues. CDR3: CASSADRLSNTEAFF. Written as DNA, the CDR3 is TGTGCCAGCAGTGCGGACAGGCTTTCGAACACTGAAGCTTTCTTT.

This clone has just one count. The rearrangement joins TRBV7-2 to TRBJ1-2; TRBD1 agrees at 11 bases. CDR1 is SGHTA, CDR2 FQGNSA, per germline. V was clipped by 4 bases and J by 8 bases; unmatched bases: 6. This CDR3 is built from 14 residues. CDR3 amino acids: CASSSGQGAKGYTF. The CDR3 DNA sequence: TGTGCCAGCAGCTCCGGACAGGGGGCGAAAGGCTACACCTTC.

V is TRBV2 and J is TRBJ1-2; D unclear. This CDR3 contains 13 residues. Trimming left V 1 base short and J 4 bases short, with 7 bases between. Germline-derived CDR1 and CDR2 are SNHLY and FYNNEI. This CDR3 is CASSEGHGYGYTF. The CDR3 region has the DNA TGTGCCAGCAGTGAAGGGCATGGCTATGGCTACACCTTC.

The DNA for the CDR3 is TGTGCCAGCAGTTCCGGGACAGGGAAGGGGACCCAGTACTTC. Protein: CASSSGTGKGTQYF. The V and J genes are TRBV2 and TRBJ2-5, with 9 bases that match TRBD1. The ends lost 5 bases at V and 7 bases at J; junction bases unmatched: 8. Germline V gene data show CDR1 as SNHLY and CDR2 as FYNNEI. The CDR3 loop spans 14 amino acids.

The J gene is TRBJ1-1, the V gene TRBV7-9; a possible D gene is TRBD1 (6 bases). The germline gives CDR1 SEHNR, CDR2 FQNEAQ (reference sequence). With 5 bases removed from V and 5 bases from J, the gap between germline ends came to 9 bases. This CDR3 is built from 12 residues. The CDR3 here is CASSGTGTEAFF. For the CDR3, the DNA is TGTGCCAGCAGCGGAACAGGGACTGAAGCTTTCTTT.

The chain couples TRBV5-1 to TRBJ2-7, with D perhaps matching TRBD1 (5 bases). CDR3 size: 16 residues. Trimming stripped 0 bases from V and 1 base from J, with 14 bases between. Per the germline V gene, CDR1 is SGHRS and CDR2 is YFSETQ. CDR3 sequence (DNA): TGCGCCAGCAGCTTGGCCCTAGACAGTAGGTCCTACGAGCAGTACTTC. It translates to CASSLALDSRSYEQYF.

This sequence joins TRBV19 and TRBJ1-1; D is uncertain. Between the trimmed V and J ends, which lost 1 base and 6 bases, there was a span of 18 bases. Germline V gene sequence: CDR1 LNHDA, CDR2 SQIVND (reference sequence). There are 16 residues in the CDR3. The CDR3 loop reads CASSIGRLQVVAEAFF. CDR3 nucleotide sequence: TGTGCCAGTAGTATAGGCAGGCTCCAAGTTGTCGCTGAAGCTTTCTTT. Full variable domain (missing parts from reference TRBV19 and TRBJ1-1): DGGITQSPKYLFRKEGQNVTLSCEQNLNHDAMYWYRQDPGQGLRLIYYSQIVNDFQKGDIAEGYSVSREKKESFPLTVTSAQKNPTAFYLCASSIGRLQVVAEAFFGQGTRLTVV.

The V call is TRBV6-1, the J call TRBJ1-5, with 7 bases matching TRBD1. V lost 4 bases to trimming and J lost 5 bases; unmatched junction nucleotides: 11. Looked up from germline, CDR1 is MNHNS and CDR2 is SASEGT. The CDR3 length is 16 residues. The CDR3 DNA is TGTGCCAGCAGTGTCCCCTTTACAGGGGCGGATCAGCCCCAGCATTTT. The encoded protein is CASSVPFTGADQPQHF.

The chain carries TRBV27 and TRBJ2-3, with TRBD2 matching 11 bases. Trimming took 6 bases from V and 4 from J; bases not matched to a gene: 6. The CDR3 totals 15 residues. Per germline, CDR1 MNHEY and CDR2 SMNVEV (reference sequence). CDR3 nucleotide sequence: TGTGCCAGCAGATTCCTAGCGGGGGGATCAGATACGCAGTATTTT. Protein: CASRFLAGGSDTQYF.

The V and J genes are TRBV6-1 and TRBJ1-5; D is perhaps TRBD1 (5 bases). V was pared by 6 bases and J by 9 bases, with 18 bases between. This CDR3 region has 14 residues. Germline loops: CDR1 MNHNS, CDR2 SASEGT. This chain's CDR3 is CASSQGARVGPQHF. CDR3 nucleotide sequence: TGTGCCAGCAGCCAAGGGGCTCGAGTTGGGCCCCAGCATTTT.